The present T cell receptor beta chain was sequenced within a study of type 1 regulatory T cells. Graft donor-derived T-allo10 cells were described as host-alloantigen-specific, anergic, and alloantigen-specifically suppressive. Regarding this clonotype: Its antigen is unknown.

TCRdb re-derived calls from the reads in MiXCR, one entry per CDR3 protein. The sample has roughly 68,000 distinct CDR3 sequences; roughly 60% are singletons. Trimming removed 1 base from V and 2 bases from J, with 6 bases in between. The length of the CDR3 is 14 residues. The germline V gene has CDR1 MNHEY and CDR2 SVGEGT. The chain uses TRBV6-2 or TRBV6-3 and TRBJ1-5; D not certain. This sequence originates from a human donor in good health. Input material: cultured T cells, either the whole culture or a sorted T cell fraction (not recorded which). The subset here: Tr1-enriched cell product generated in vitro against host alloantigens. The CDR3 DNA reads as TGTGCCAGCAGTTACTGGGATGGCAATCAGCCCCAGCATTTT. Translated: CASSYWDGNQPQHF.